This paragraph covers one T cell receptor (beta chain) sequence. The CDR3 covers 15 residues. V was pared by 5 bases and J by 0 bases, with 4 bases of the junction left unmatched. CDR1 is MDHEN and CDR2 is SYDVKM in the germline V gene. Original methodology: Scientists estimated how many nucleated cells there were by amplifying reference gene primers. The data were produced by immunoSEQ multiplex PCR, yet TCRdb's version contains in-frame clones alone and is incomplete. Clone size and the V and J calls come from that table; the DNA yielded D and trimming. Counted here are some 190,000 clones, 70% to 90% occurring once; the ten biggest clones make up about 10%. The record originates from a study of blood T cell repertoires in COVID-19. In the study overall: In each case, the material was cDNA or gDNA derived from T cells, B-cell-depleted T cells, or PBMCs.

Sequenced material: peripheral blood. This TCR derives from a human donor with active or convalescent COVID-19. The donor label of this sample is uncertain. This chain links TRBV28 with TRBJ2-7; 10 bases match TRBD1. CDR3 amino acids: CASSPGTGVSYEQYF. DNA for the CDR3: TGTGCCAGCAGTCCGGGGACAGGGGTCTCCTACGAGCAGTACTTC.